What follows describes a single T cell receptor beta chain. Each participant's cohort was designated according to participant-reported clinical history. This specimen comes from a study of blood T cell repertoires in COVID-19. The CDR3 is 15 amino acids. Germline CDR1 and CDR2: SGHVS and FNYEAQ. The V and J ends lost 3 bases and 5 bases, in that order; junction bases with no gene match: 5. Some clones are missing from TCRdb's copy, which holds only in-frame ones; the method was immunoSEQ multiplex PCR. The sample records over 350,000 clones, more than 75% being singletons. The receptor comes from a woman between 50 and 59 years old who had recovered from COVID-19. The J gene is TRBJ2-5, the V gene TRBV7-6, with 11 bases fitting TRBD1. Sequenced input: PBMCs or T cells enriched from blood (not recorded which). The CDR3 DNA sequence: TGTGCCAGCAGCTTCGGACAGGGGGCCGCGGAGACCCAGTACTTC. As protein: CASSFGQGAAETQYF.